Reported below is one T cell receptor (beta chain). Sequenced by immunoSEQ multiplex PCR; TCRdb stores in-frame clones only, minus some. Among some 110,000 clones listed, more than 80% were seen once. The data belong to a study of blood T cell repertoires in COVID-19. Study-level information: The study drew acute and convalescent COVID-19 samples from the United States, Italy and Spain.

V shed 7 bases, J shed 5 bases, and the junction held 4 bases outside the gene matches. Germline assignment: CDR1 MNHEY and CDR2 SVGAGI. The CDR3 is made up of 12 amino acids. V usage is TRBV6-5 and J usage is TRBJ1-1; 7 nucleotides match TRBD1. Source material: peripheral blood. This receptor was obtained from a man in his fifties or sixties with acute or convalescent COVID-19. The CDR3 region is CASIRTGTEAFF. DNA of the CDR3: TGTGCCAGCATCCGGACAGGTACTGAAGCTTTCTTT.